Below are 30 T cell receptor beta chains sequenced from a single sample in a study of Tregs in tolerant kidney transplant recipients. The protocol was immunoSEQ multiplex PCR, while the TCRdb copy is restricted to in-frame clones and leaves out a portion. The sample contains roughly 66,000 clones, more than 90% of which appear only once. Sequenced material: CD8+ T cells from blood, taken before the transplant. The receptors were sampled from a human donor who received a combined kidney and bone marrow transplant.

The V call is TRBV4-1, the J call TRBJ2-7; perhaps TRBD2 as D (6 bases). Germline CDR1 reads MGHRA; CDR2 reads YSYEKL. There are 14 residues in the CDR3. V was pared by 2 bases and J by 1 base, with 9 bases between. CDR3 nucleotide sequence: TGCGCCAGCAGCCAAACGGGAGTATCCTACGAGCAGTACTTC. This encodes CASSQTGVSYEQYF.

The CDR3 nucleotides are TGTGCCAGCAGCCGGGAGGGGTTTTCGACGCAGTATTTT. It codes for CASSREGFSTQYF. The chain has TRBV5-6 and TRBJ2-3; 8 positions agree with TRBD2. V shed 4 bases, J shed 9 bases, and the junction held 7 bases outside the gene matches. Germline V gene sequence: CDR1 SGHDT, CDR2 YYEEEE. The CDR3 has 13 residues.

The chain recombines TRBV7-9 with TRBJ1-2; D is unclear. CDR3 size: 15 residues. V lost 1 base to trimming and J lost 8 bases, with 17 bases between them. From germline, CDR1 is SEHNR and CDR2 FQNEAQ (reference sequence). The CDR3 coding sequence is TGTGCCAGCAGCTTAGTTCGTTTTATAACCTACGGCTACACCTTC. This translates into CASSLVRFITYGYTF.

This CDR3 reads CSVEDPSRSSYEQYF. CDR3 sequence (DNA): TGCAGCGTTGAAGATCCATCCCGGAGCTCCTACGAGCAGTACTTC. This rearrangement joins TRBV29-1 to TRBJ2-7; D call uncertain. Germline V CDR1 and CDR2: SQVTM, ANQGSEA. The V and J ends lost 0 bases and 0 bases respectively, with 12 bases between them. The CDR3 consists of 15 residues.

Worth noting for this clone: Germline and junction disagree at one end, which may indicate a read error. The chain is built from TRBV19 and TRBJ2-2; a weak D match, TRBD2 (6 bases). Germline loops: CDR1 LNHDA, CDR2 SQIVND (reference sequence). The CDR3 loop spans 14 amino acids. CDR3 in amino acids: CASTPSAYTRELFF. DNA of the CDR3: TGTGCCAGTACCCCTAGCGCGTACACCAGGGAGCTGTTTTTT. The full variable domain, its missing parts supplied by reference TRBV19 and TRBJ2-2, is DGGITQSPKYLFRKEGQNVTLSCEQNLNHDAMYWYRQDPGQGLRLIYYSQIVNDFQKGDIAEGYSVSREKKESFPLTVTSAQKNPTAFYLCASTPSAYTRELFFGEGSRLTVL.

The chain is built from TRBV30 and TRBJ2-7; tentatively, D is TRBD1 (5 bases). Germline CDR1 GTSNPN, CDR2 SVGIG (reference sequence). V lost 2 bases, J lost 3 bases, and 14 bases lay in between. The CDR3 runs to 14 residues. The CDR3 region is CAWSSETGSYEQYF. The CDR3 bases are TGTGCCTGGAGTAGCGAAACAGGCAGCTACGAGCAGTACTTC.

This clone was found once. V and J are TRBV4-3 and TRBJ2-4; 9 nucleotides line up with TRBD2. V shed 4 bases, J shed 1 base, and the junction held 17 bases outside the gene matches. CDR3 length: 20 amino acids. Germline V gene data show CDR1 as LGHNA and CDR2 as YSLEER. CDR3 amino acids: CASSRDLLAGQDLAKNIQYF. CDR3 in DNA: TGCGCCAGCAGCCGAGACCTCCTAGCGGGGCAGGACTTGGCCAAAAACATTCAGTACTTC.

The V gene is TRBV19, the J gene TRBJ1-5, with 11 bases matching TRBD1. The CDR3 has 16 residues. The germline V gene has CDR1 LNHDA and CDR2 SQIVND (reference sequence). Unmatched junction bases numbered 3, after V lost 1 base and J lost 4 bases. The CDR3 region has the DNA TGTGCCAGTAGTATAGGGACAGGGGGCTGGAATCAGCCCCAGCATTTT. Its protein product is CASSIGTGGWNQPQHF.

The rearrangement uses TRBV6-5 and TRBJ1-2; maybe TRBD1 (6 bases). The CDR3 contains 16 residues. Deletions cut 0 bases from V and 1 base from J, with 12 bases between. The V gene's germline CDR1 is MNHEY and CDR2 SVGAGI. CDR3 protein: CASSYSATGLNYGYTF. The CDR3 region has the DNA TGTGCCAGCAGTTACTCGGCCACAGGGCTTAACTATGGCTACACCTTC.

The chain couples TRBV5-4 to TRBJ1-2; 7 bases agree with TRBD1. The germline V gene encodes CDR1 SGHNT and CDR2 YYREEE (reference sequence). The CDR3 is 14 amino acids. With V trimmed by 4 bases and J by 2 bases, 5 bases remained unmatched. As DNA, the CDR3 is TGTGCCAGCAGCCACGGGGACAGCAACTATGGCTACACCTTC. Amino acid sequence: CASSHGDSNYGYTF.

This clone was recorded only once. This chain links TRBV9 with TRBJ1-2, with TRBD1 as a possible D gene (5 bases). CDR1 is SGDLS, CDR2 YYNGEE, per germline. Trimming stripped 4 bases from V and 0 bases from J, with 19 bases between. This CDR3 comprises 17 residues. The CDR3 DNA follows: TGTGCCAGCAGCTTCGACCCCCGGGACTCCCCTAACTATGGCTACACCTTC. The encoded protein is CASSFDPRDSPNYGYTF.

This clone has just a few counts. The V and J genes are TRBV27 and TRBJ1-2; D is possibly TRBD1 (6 bases). The CDR3 covers 14 residues. Germline values: CDR1 MNHEY, CDR2 SMNVEV (reference sequence). Trimming stripped 0 bases from V and 4 bases from J, with 9 bases between. CDR3 DNA: TGTGCCAGCAGTTTATCCGGACAGACCTATGGCTACACCTTC. Amino acids: CASSLSGQTYGYTF.

The rearrangement uses TRBV6-5 and TRBJ2-7, with D tentatively TRBD1 (5 bases). The germline CDR1 and CDR2 sequences are MNHEY and SVGAGI. The CDR3 totals 14 residues. The V end was cut by 2 bases, the J end by 7 bases, with 15 bases between. The CDR3 DNA reads TGTGCCAGCAGTTACAGCTTGACAGAGGATGAGCAGTACTTC. It codes for CASSYSLTEDEQYF.

The J gene is TRBJ1-1, the V gene TRBV9; 7 bases fit TRBD1. The trim removed 4 bases at V and 0 bases at J, leaving 6 bases unmatched. Germline V CDR1 and CDR2: SGDLS, YYNGEE. This CDR3 spans 15 amino acids. The CDR3 bases are TGTGCCAGCAGCCCCCTGGGACAGTTGAACACTGAAGCTTTCTTT. The encoded protein is CASSPLGQLNTEAFF.

The V call is TRBV2, the J call TRBJ2-3, with TRBD1 matching over 9 bases. Per germline, CDR1 SNHLY and CDR2 FYNNEI. V trimming: 7 bases; J trimming: 0 bases; junction bases outside the gene matches: 17. This CDR3 contains 19 residues. CDR3 region: CASTRPRTGEIGSTDTQYF. The DNA of the CDR3 is TGTGCCAGCACTCGCCCTCGGACAGGGGAGATAGGGAGCACAGATACGCAGTATTTT.

This sequence joins TRBV5-1 and TRBJ2-3; D is uncertain. Per germline, CDR1 SGHRS and CDR2 YFSETQ. The CDR3 runs 14 residues. The ends were cut back, 5 bases at V and 0 bases at J, with 10 bases in the middle. The CDR3: CASRTFASTDTQYF. CDR3 nucleotides: TGCGCCAGCAGGACTTTTGCTAGCACAGATACGCAGTATTTT.

The chain has TRBV5-6 and TRBJ2-1, with D maybe TRBD2 (6 bases). Germline CDR1 reads SGHDT; CDR2 reads YYEEEE. V was trimmed by 6 bases and J by 2 bases, leaving 9 bases between them. The CDR3 loop spans 13 amino acids. CDR3 in amino acids: CASTEGTYNEQFF. Written as DNA, the CDR3 is TGTGCCAGCACGGAGGGAACCTACAATGAGCAGTTCTTC.

This clone has a single count. The gene calls are TRBV14 and TRBJ1-6, with TRBD1 matching 9 bases. With V trimmed by 1 base and J by 7 bases, 2 bases remained unmatched. This CDR3 region has 15 residues. Per germline, CDR1 SGHDN and CDR2 FVKESK. CDR3 in DNA: TGTGCCAGCAGCCAAGGACAGGGGGACAATTCACCCCTCCACTTT. It yields the protein CASSQGQGDNSPLHF.

This clone was detected once. The rearrangement uses TRBV23-1 and TRBJ2-7, with 8 bases aligning to TRBD1. TRBV23-1 is treated as an ORF (open reading frame) with a function not yet certain. This CDR3 contains 19 residues. Losses at the gene ends were 0 bases for V and 3 bases for J; bases not matched to a gene: 16. CDR3 in amino acids: CASSQSDRETDREVYEQYF. CDR3 nucleotide sequence: TGCGCCAGCAGTCAATCCGACAGGGAAACGGACAGGGAAGTCTACGAGCAGTACTTC.

The chain links TRBV5-1 to TRBJ1-1, with 7 bases identical to TRBD1. The CDR3 extends over 14 amino acids. Germline assignment: CDR1 SGHRS and CDR2 YFSETQ. With 6 bases clipped from V and 3 bases from J, the junction kept 8 bases outside the gene matches. In nucleotides, the CDR3 is TGCGCCAGCAACAACAGGGGTGGGGACACTGAAGCTTTCTTT. Its protein is CASNNRGGDTEAFF.

The sample holds a few counts of this clone. The chain joins TRBV7-9 to TRBJ1-3; D ambiguous. From germline, CDR1 is SEHNR and CDR2 FQNEAQ (reference sequence). This CDR3 has 16 amino acids. The V gene lost 1 base and the J gene lost 0 bases, with 10 bases spanning the gap. CDR3 sequence (DNA): TGTGCCAGCAGCTTAGTATCAGGCCTCTCTGGAAACACCATATATTTT. Translating it yields CASSLVSGLSGNTIYF. The full variable domain, rest sourced from reference TRBV7-9 and TRBJ1-3, is DTGVSQNPRHKITKRGQNVTFRCDPISEHNRLYWYRQTLGQGPEFLTYFQNEAQLEKSRLLSDRFSAERPKGSFSTLEIQRTEQGDSAMYLCASSLVSGLSGNTIYFGEGSWLTVV.

V usage is TRBV5-6 and J usage is TRBJ2-4; possible D gene TRBD1, 6 bases. The CDR3 contains 16 residues. V dropped 7 bases and J dropped 0 bases, with 17 bases sitting between them. From germline, CDR1 is SGHDT and CDR2 YYEEEE. The CDR3 region is CASREGDTLAKNIQYF. The CDR3 bases are TGTGCCAGCCGAGAGGGGGACACGCTAGCCAAAAACATTCAGTACTTC. The variable domain in full, with the rest retrieved from reference TRBV5-6 and TRBJ2-4, is DAGVTQSPTHLIKTRGQQVTLRCSPKSGHDTVSWYQQALGQGPQFIFQYYEEEERQRGNFPDRFSGHQFPNYSSELNVNALLLGDSALYLCASREGDTLAKNIQYFGAGTRLSVL.

The chain joins TRBV29-1 to TRBJ2-2; D gene uncertain. Germline CDR1 is SQVTM and CDR2 is ANQGSEA. The CDR3 loop spans 15 amino acids. Trimming removed 5 bases from V and 0 bases from J, with 13 bases in between. CDR3 bases: TGCAGCGTTAAAGGTGGCACCCCGAACACCGGGGAGCTGTTTTTT. Its translation: CSVKGGTPNTGELFF.

V is TRBV7-9 and J is TRBJ2-1; tentative D call: TRBD1 (7 bases). CDR3 length: 12 residues. Trimming stripped 5 bases from V and 12 bases from J, with 14 bases between. The V gene's germline CDR1 is SEHNR and CDR2 FQNEAQ (reference sequence). The CDR3 spells CASSPGGSTQFF. CDR3 sequence (DNA): TGTGCCAGCAGCCCAGGGGGGAGTACGCAGTTCTTC. Together with reference TRBV7-9 and TRBJ2-1, the CDR3 gives the full variable domain: DTGVSQNPRHKITKRGQNVTFRCDPISEHNRLYWYRQTLGQGPEFLTYFQNEAQLEKSRLLSDRFSAERPKGSFSTLEIQRTEQGDSAMYLCASSPGGSTQFFGPGTRLTVL.

The V call is TRBV18, the J call TRBJ2-1, with D maybe TRBD2 (5 bases). CDR3 length equals 14 residues. V was pared by 2 bases and J by 10 bases, with 15 bases between. The germline gives CDR1 KGHSH, CDR2 LQKENI. CDR3: CASSPTTRPYEQFF. The DNA of the CDR3 is TGTGCCAGCTCACCAACAACTAGGCCTTACGAGCAGTTCTTC.

This chain joins TRBV30 and TRBJ2-7, with 9 nucleotides matching TRBD2. Germline assignment: CDR1 GTSNPN and CDR2 SVGIG (reference sequence). After removal of 4 bases from V and 2 bases from J, the junction contained 9 bases not matched to a gene. The length of the CDR3 is 15 residues. CDR3 loop: CAWTGASGIPYEQYF. In DNA, the CDR3 is TGTGCCTGGACTGGGGCTAGCGGGATCCCCTACGAGCAGTACTTC.

The chain employs TRBV6-1 and TRBJ2-7; TRBD1 aligns across 10 bases. The CDR3 runs to 18 residues. CDR1 and CDR2 (germline): MNHNS, SASEGT. V lost 0 bases, J lost 2 bases, and 10 bases stayed unmatched. The CDR3 DNA reads as TGTGCCAGCAGTGAAGCGAAAGGGACCGGGACAGGGGCCTACGAGCAGTACTTC. Translation: CASSEAKGTGTGAYEQYF.

V and J are TRBV30 and TRBJ1-5; TRBD1 is a possible D gene (5 bases). This CDR3 comprises 15 residues. Germline lookup yields CDR1 GTSNPN and CDR2 SVGIG (reference sequence). V was clipped by 5 bases and J by 4 bases, with 18 bases between them. The CDR3 loop is CAWEDTKYSNQPQHF. CDR3 nucleotide sequence: TGTGCCTGGGAGGACACCAAATATTCGAATCAGCCCCAGCATTTT.

This chain links TRBV9 with TRBJ1-1; D uncertain. Per the germline V gene, CDR1 is SGDLS and CDR2 is YYNGEE. V dropped 4 bases and J dropped 5 bases, with 15 bases sitting between them. This CDR3 contains 14 residues. As DNA, the CDR3 is TGTGCCAGCAGCCTTGCGGGAGGAGGTACTGAAGCTTTCTTT. Amino acid sequence: CASSLAGGGTEAFF.

The chain uses TRBV9 and TRBJ2-4; TRBD2 is a possible D gene (5 bases). CDR3 length equals 14 residues. Germline V CDR1 and CDR2: SGDLS, YYNGEE. Trimming removed 4 bases from V and 5 bases from J, with 13 bases in between. The CDR3: CASSPRDAENIQYF. For the CDR3, the DNA is TGTGCCAGCAGCCCGAGGGATGCAGAAAACATTCAGTACTTC.